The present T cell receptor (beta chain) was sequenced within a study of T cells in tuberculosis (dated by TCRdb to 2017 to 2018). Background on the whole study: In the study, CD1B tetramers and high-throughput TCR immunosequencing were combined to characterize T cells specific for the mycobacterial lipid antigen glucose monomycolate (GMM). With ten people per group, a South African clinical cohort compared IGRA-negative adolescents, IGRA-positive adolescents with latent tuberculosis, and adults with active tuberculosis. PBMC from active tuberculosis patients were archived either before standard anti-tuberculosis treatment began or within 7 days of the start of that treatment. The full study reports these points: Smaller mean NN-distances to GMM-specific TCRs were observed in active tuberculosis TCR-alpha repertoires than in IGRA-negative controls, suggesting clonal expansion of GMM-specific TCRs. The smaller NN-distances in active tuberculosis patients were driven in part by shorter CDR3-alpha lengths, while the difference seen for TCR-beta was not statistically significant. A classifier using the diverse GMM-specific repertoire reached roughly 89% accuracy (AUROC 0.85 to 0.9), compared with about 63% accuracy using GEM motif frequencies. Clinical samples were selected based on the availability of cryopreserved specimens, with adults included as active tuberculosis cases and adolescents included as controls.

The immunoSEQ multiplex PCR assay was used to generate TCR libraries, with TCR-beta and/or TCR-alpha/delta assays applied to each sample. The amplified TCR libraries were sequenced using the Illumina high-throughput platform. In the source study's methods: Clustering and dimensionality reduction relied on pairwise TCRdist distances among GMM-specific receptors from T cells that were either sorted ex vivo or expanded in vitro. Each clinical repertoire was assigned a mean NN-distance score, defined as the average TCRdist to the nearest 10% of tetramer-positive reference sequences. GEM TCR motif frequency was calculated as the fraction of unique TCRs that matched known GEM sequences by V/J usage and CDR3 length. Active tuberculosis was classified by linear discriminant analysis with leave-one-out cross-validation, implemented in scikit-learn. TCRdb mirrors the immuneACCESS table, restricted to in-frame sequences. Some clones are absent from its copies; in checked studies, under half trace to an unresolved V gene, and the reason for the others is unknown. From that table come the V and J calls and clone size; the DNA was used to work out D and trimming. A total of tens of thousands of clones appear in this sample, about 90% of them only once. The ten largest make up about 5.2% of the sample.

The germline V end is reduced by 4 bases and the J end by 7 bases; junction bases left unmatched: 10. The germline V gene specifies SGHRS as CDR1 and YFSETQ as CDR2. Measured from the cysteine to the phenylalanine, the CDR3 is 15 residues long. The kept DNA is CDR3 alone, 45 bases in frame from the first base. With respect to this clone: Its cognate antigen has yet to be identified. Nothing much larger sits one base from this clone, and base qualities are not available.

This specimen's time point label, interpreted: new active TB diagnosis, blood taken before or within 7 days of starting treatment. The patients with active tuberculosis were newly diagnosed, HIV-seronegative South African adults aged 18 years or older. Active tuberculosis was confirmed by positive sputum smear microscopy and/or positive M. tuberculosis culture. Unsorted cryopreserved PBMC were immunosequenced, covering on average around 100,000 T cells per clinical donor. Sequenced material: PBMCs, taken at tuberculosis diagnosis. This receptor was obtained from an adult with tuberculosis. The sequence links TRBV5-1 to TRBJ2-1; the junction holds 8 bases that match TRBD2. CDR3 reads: CASSLLAGQGNEQFF. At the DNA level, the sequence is TGCGCCAGCAGCCTTCTAGCGGGCCAAGGGAATGAGCAGTTCTTC.